A single TCR beta chain is shown here with its context. This clone's antigen is unknown. Since no conserved phenylalanine or tryptophan closes the CDR3, a read error is the likely cause. It is unclear where the CDR3 begins or ends on the DNA, so no DNA is shown, and the CDR3 is as TCRdb lists it. The study deep-sequenced TCR repertoires of sorted CD4+ and CD8+ blood T cells from severe aplastic anemia patients and healthy subjects. Ficoll-Paque density gradient centrifugation was used to isolate peripheral blood mononuclear cells. CD4+ and CD8+ T cells were sorted by FACS or magnetic beads before DNA extraction. This specimen comes from a study of CD8+CD57+ T cells in acquired aplastic anemia listed by TCRdb under 2018. Background on the whole study: Extracted DNA from sorted CD4+ and CD8+ cells averaged approximately 3 ug, ranging from roughly 0.17 to 30 ug. Mean read counts for healthy donor samples were about 9.8 million for CD4+ cells and about 12 million for CD8+ cells.

The investigation overall reported the following: Around 30 CD8+ CDR3 sequences were found to be shared between patients and controls, but these sequences appeared to be highly expressed in patients and within the immunodominant clones of the patients. CD8+ Simpson's diversity did not differ significantly between patients and healthy controls (P=0.060).

Genomic DNA was used as template for profiling of TCR beta VDJ combinations and CDR3 sequences. TCR repertoire sequencing was run on an Illumina HiSeq 2000. The original pipeline was this. Repertoires were assessed using TRBV/TRBJ rearrangement plots, CDR3 size and DJ length profiles, and Simpson's diversity index. The immunodominant clone was defined as the most abundant DNA sequence in deep sequencing data. CDR3 amino acid sequences were checked for sharing across subjects and were also compared against the VDJdb database and published repertoires. TCRdb reanalyzed the raw reads on its own, using fastp at Q25 for trimming and MiXCR for clone calling, and kept in-frame beta chains. Rows merge per CDR3 protein into single entries with the most common DNA and genes. TCRdb, not the original authors, processed these V and J calls. The sample yields 400,000 to 500,000 distinct CDR3 sequences; approximately 70% were counted once. The ten largest account for approximately 4% of the sample.

Reading the germline V gene (reference sequence) gives CDR1 LNHDA and CDR2 SQIVND. The CDR3 comprises 16 residues, both ends counted. Here the chain combines TRBV19 and TRBJ1-5; TRBD1, the D gene given by the table, was not confirmed from the DNA. The source is a human donor in good health, serving as a control. Sequencing was carried out using sorted CD4+, CD8+, or CD8+CD57+ T cells (not recorded which) from PBMCs. The CDR3 in this case is CASSATGSGNTEAYFV.